The clone carrying this T cell receptor (beta chain) has a single count. What it recognizes is unknown. CDR1 and CDR2 (germline): SGHDT, YYEEEE. The CDR3 covers 13 residues. The V gene lost 1 base and the J gene lost 10 bases, with 14 bases spanning the gap. Assay: immunoSEQ multiplex PCR; the TCRdb copy retains only in-frame clones and omits some. This table holds around 70,000 clones, more than 75% found once. The data originate from a study of lymphopenia after photon versus proton radiotherapy. Study-level results: Only patients who died were analyzed for survival; proton advantage is unproven. Oligoclonal CD8+ Temra expansion after nadir drove photon patients' diversity drop.

The genes are TRBV5-6 and TRBJ1-1; D not certain. The sequence derives from a woman aged 70-85 years with pancreatic cancer. The source was peripheral blood, collected from a patient treated with photon-based radiotherapy. CDR3 amino acids: CASSLYSEKGAFF. The CDR3 DNA sequence: TGTGCCAGCAGCTTGTACAGTGAAAAAGGAGCTTTCTTT.